This TCR beta chain was found in a study of cytomegalovirus exposure and HLA in healthy donors. PCR used 60 Vbeta primers and 13 Jbeta primers. The repertoire was sequenced with immunoSEQ multiplex PCR; TCRdb's copy has only in-frame clones and lacks some. The sample includes over 95,000 clones, 70% to 80% of them seen just once. Trimming removed 4 bases at V and 7 bases at J, with 14 bases between. Looked up from germline, CDR1 is SGHTS and CDR2 is YDEGEE. The length of the CDR3 is 14 residues. On this clone itself: Its antigen is still unknown.

The study, taken as a whole, reports: A later analysis reportedly found that, within productive TCRs, an Asian-associated ancestry cluster had fewer N-insertions than the mean observed across the roughly 700 donors.

The chain uses TRBV5-8 and TRBJ1-4; D unresolved. Input material: PBMCs. This sequence originates from a female donor in good health and CMV-seronegative. The CDR3 protein is CASSPPGLREKLFF. The CDR3 DNA follows: TGTGCCAGCAGCCCACCCGGGTTACGTGAAAAACTGTTTTTT.